The 24 T cell receptor beta chains listed next were all sequenced from one sample in a study of T cells in Graves' hyperthyroidism and ophthalmopathy. Amplified TCR beta CDR3 regions came from RNA transcripts. In the first-round RT-PCR of the TCR CDR3, the HTBI primer set was used. TCRdb itself ran the multiplex PCR reads through MiXCR, one entry per CDR3 protein. The sample includes around 530,000 distinct CDR3 sequences, 17% seen only once; the top ten take 15% to 20%. Sequenced input: blood. The source is a woman aged 18-29 years with Graves' ophthalmopathy.

This clonotype was observed at least ten times. The chain carries TRBV7-8 and TRBJ2-3; D not resolved. The CDR3 spans 13 residues. Germline CDR1 is SGHVS and CDR2 is FQNEAQ. V gave up 2 bases and J gave up 2 bases, with 5 bases separating them. The CDR3 protein is CASSLTPTDTQYF. The CDR3 DNA is TGTGCCAGCAGCTTAACCCCCACAGATACGCAGTATTTT.

This clonotype was detected many times. This chain uses TRBV2 with TRBJ2-3, with 11 positions matching TRBD2. J lost 0 bases, V lost 8 bases, and 10 bases had no gene match. CDR1 SNHLY and CDR2 FYNNEI come from the germline V gene. The CDR3 consists of 17 residues. The CDR3 DNA follows: TGTGCCAGCCCCCTCCCTGGGACTAGCGGCAGCACAGATACGCAGTATTTT. Translated, it gives CASPLPGTSGSTDTQYF.

This clonotype showed up many times. The rearrangement links TRBV6-1 to TRBJ2-3; 7 bases align to TRBD1. Germline CDR1 and CDR2: MNHNS and SASEGT. After removal of 5 bases from V and 7 bases from J, the junction contained 9 bases not matched to a gene. The CDR3 loop spans 14 amino acids. The CDR3 sequence is CASSSDRVVNTQYF. The CDR3, as DNA: TGTGCCAGCAGTTCCGACAGGGTCGTTAATACGCAGTATTTT.

This clonotype has just a few counts. The genes are TRBV29-1 and TRBJ2-1; TRBD2 matches 9 bases. With V trimmed by 7 bases and J by 1 base, 8 bases remained unmatched. The CDR3 consists of 15 residues. The germline gives CDR1 SQVTM, CDR2 ANQGSEA. CDR3 sequence (DNA): TGCAGCGCATCGGGGGGACTAGCTTCCTACAATGAGCAGTTCTTC. This encodes CSASGGLASYNEQFF.

This clonotype was counted at least ten times. J is TRBJ1-2 and V is TRBV2; D is unclear. With 5 bases removed from V and 8 bases from J, the gap between germline ends came to 15 bases. CDR1 SNHLY and CDR2 FYNNEI come from the germline V gene. The CDR3 runs to 13 residues. CDR3 in DNA: TGTGCCAGCAGTATTAAGGCAGTCGGCGGCTACACCTTC. This translates into CASSIKAVGGYTF.

This clonotype has at least ten counts. The chain carries TRBV28 and TRBJ2-1; D possibly uses TRBD1 or TRBD2 (6 bases each). Germline V lookup: CDR1 MDHEN, CDR2 SYDVKM. The CDR3 spans 15 residues. Trimming left V 5 bases short and J 6 bases short, with 17 bases between. This CDR3 is CASSIGGTRLNEQFF. Here the CDR3 DNA reads TGTGCCAGCAGTATAGGGGGGACCCGCCTCAATGAGCAGTTCTTC.

This clonotype was seen many times. The rearrangement joins TRBV28 to TRBJ2-1, with 7 bases matching TRBD1. Germline values: CDR1 MDHEN, CDR2 SYDVKM. This CDR3 region has 15 residues. Unmatched junction bases numbered 4, after V lost 3 bases and J lost 2 bases. The CDR3 DNA reads TGTGCCAGCAGTTTTCACAGGGGAACCTACAATGAGCAGTTCTTC. Its translation: CASSFHRGTYNEQFF.

This clonotype was seen ten or more times. The rearrangement uses TRBV3-1 and TRBJ2-5; D remains ambiguous. Trimming shortened V by 4 bases and J by 7 bases, and 13 bases separated the two germline ends. CDR1 is LGHDT and CDR2 is YNNKEL in the germline V gene (reference sequence). The CDR3 covers 13 residues. The CDR3 bases are TGTGCCAGCAGCCCCCTCCATGTCGGGACCCAGTACTTC. Protein product: CASSPLHVGTQYF.

This clonotype occurred many times. The rearrangement links TRBV18 to TRBJ2-7; 8 bases match TRBD1. Germline CDR1 KGHSH, CDR2 LQKENI. Unmatched junction bases numbered 10, after V lost 1 base and J lost 5 bases. The CDR3 loop spans 16 amino acids. CDR3 bases: TGTGCCAGCTCACCACACCCGGGACAGGCTGAACACGAGCAGTACTTC. Protein sequence: CASSPHPGQAEHEQYF.

The table lists this clonotype with many counts. The chain combines TRBV2 with TRBJ2-7; D uncertain. CDR1 is SNHLY and CDR2 is FYNNEI in the germline V gene. With 1 base removed from V and 2 bases from J, the gap between germline ends came to 9 bases. The CDR3 totals 14 residues. The CDR3 coding sequence is TGTGCCAGCAGTGAAGGTCCCTCCCCCTACGAGCAGTACTTC. Protein product: CASSEGPSPYEQYF.

This clonotype was seen at least ten times. The CDR3 loop is CASSYSSYNEQFF. CDR3 coding DNA: TGTGCCAGCAGTTACTCTAGCTACAATGAGCAGTTCTTC. The genes are TRBV6-2 or TRBV6-3 and TRBJ2-1; no reliable D call. Between the trimmed V and J ends, which lost 0 bases and 3 bases, there was a span of 3 bases. Germline loops: CDR1 MNHEY, CDR2 SVGEGT. CDR3 size: 13 residues.

This clonotype came up many times. The CDR3 DNA reads TGTGCCAGCAGCTTAAATAGGGGATCCCCAACCTACGAGCAGTACTTC. As protein: CASSLNRGSPTYEQYF. J is TRBJ2-7 and V is TRBV7-2, with a tentative D call TRBD1 (5 bases). The V and J ends lost 2 bases and 2 bases respectively, with 16 bases between them. There are 16 residues in the CDR3. Germline values: CDR1 SGHTA, CDR2 FQGNSA. The variable domain in full, completed from reference TRBV7-2 and TRBJ2-7, reads GAGVSQSPSNKVTEKGKDVELRCDPISGHTALYWYRQSLGQGLEFLIYFQGNSAPDKSGLPSDRFSAERTGGSVSTLTIQRTQQEDSAVYLCASSLNRGSPTYEQYFGPGTRLTVT.

This clonotype has ten or more counts. The J gene is TRBJ1-5, the V gene TRBV2, with 8 bases lining up with TRBD1. The CDR3 is 16 amino acids. Per germline, CDR1 SNHLY and CDR2 FYNNEI. J gave up 6 bases and V 7 bases, and 14 bases lay outside the gene matches. The CDR3 coding sequence is TGTGCCAGCATGATCTCGGGGCAGGGGGCCGGTCAGCCCCAGCATTTT. It specifies CASMISGQGAGQPQHF.

The V gene is TRBV30, the J gene TRBJ2-6; 15 positions match TRBD2. This CDR3 is 20 amino acids long. Trimming at V came to 3 bases and at J to 1 base, leaving 10 bases not matched to a gene. Germline CDR1 and CDR2: GTSNPN and SVGIG (reference sequence). The CDR3 nucleotides are TGTGCCTGGAGCCGGCCAGGACTAGCGGGAGGGGCGTCTGGGGCCAACGTCCTGACTTTC. Translation gives CAWSRPGLAGGASGANVLTF.

This clonotype was counted many times. This chain joins TRBV28 and TRBJ2-1; 10 positions match TRBD2. The CDR3 covers 14 residues. In germline, CDR1 is MDHEN, CDR2 SYDVKM. J lost 4 bases, V lost 8 bases, and 5 bases had no gene match. Written as DNA, the CDR3 is TGTGCCAGCGGTAGCGGGGGGTCATACAATGAGCAGTTCTTC. This codes for CASGSGGSYNEQFF.

This clonotype was detected many times. V and J are TRBV6-6 and TRBJ2-7; tentatively, D is TRBD2 (6 bases). Trimming removed 2 bases from V and 0 bases from J, with 11 bases in between. Germline assignment: CDR1 MNHNY and CDR2 SVGAGI (reference sequence). The CDR3 consists of 15 residues. CDR3 DNA sequence: TGTGCCAGCAGTTACATAGGCGGGGACTCCTACGAGCAGTACTTC. The encoded protein is CASSYIGGDSYEQYF.

J is TRBJ2-7 and V is TRBV12-3 or TRBV12-4, with unresolved D. The CDR3 has 12 residues. The V gene lost 5 bases and the J gene lost 2 bases, with 7 bases spanning the gap. This CDR3 reads CASSTVPYEQYF. The CDR3 DNA reads TGTGCCAGCAGTACAGTTCCCTACGAGCAGTACTTC.

This clonotype was picked up many times. The V call is TRBV4-1, the J call TRBJ1-1; no firm D call. The CDR3 is made up of 14 amino acids. CDR1 is MGHRA and CDR2 is YSYEKL in the germline V gene. Trimming removed 4 bases from V and 0 bases from J, with 9 bases in between. DNA of the CDR3: TGCGCCAGCAGCCTGACAAACATGAACACTGAAGCTTTCTTT. Translation gives CASSLTNMNTEAFF.

The chain employs TRBV10-3 and TRBJ2-1, with TRBD2 matching over 13 bases. V shed 7 bases and J 9 bases; nucleotides not matched to a gene: 9. Germline V gives CDR1 ENHRY, CDR2 SYGVKD. CDR3 length equals 15 residues. CDR3 DNA sequence: TGTGCCATCACCGATGGGACTAGCGGGACGGGTGAGCAGTTCTTC. Its protein is CAITDGTSGTGEQFF.

This clonotype has only a few counts. The V and J genes are TRBV2 and TRBJ2-3; 10 bases are shared with TRBD1. CDR1 and CDR2 (germline): SNHLY, FYNNEI. The CDR3 runs to 15 residues. With 1 base clipped from V and 4 bases from J, the junction kept 2 bases outside the gene matches. CDR3 sequence reads: CASSEGTGGPDTQYF. CDR3 coding DNA: TGTGCCAGCAGTGAAGGGACAGGGGGTCCAGATACGCAGTATTTT. The full variable domain, with the rest looked up from reference TRBV2 and TRBJ2-3, is EPEVTQTPSHQVTQMGQEVILRCVPISNHLYFYWYRQILGQKVEFLVSFYNNEISEKSEIFDDQFSVERPDGSNFTLKIRSTKLEDSAMYFCASSEGTGGPDTQYFGPGTRLTVL.

This clonotype came up many times. The chain is built from TRBV5-1 and TRBJ2-3; a weak D match, TRBD1 (6 bases). Looked up from germline, CDR1 is SGHRS and CDR2 is YFSETQ. V lost 0 bases and J 2 bases, leaving 10 bases between the germline ends. This CDR3 is 15 amino acids long. The chain's CDR3 is CASSLAQGATDTQYF. The CDR3 nucleotides are TGCGCCAGCAGCTTGGCACAGGGTGCCACAGATACGCAGTATTTT.

This clonotype has only a few counts. The CDR3 DNA follows: TGTGCCAGCAGTTCCGGGGTTTCTAGACGGAAAGCTTTCTTT. Translated: CASSSGVSRRKAFF. V gene TRBV27 combines with J gene TRBJ1-1; no clear D gene. Trimming removed 4 bases at V and 9 bases at J, with 18 bases between. CDR1 MNHEY and CDR2 SMNVEV come from the germline V gene (reference sequence). The CDR3 is 14 amino acids.

The V and J genes are TRBV15 and TRBJ1-6; maybe TRBD1 (6 bases). Trimming removed 2 bases at V and 4 bases at J, with 9 bases between. Germline V lookup: CDR1 LNHNV, CDR2 YYDKDF (reference sequence). This CDR3 is built from 15 residues. CDR3 amino acids: CATSRRTGYNSPLHF. The CDR3 DNA is TGTGCCACCAGCAGAAGAACAGGGTATAATTCACCCCTCCACTTT.

This clonotype was found many times. The CDR3 sequence is CASSLFGTGADTQYF. DNA of the CDR3: TGTGCCAGCAGTTTATTTGGGACAGGGGCAGATACGCAGTATTTT. V is TRBV12-3 or TRBV12-4 and J is TRBJ2-3, with TRBD1 matching over 10 bases. Unmatched junction bases numbered 3, after V lost 2 bases and J lost 4 bases. CDR3 length: 15 residues.